This section outlines one T cell receptor beta chain sequence together with its context. Treatment in this sample: roughly 18 received Ad26.COV2.S at low or high dose, single or two shots; 5 received placebo; per-sample allocation not given. Sampling took place 63 days after the first vaccine or placebo injection. Using immunoSEQ multiplex PCR, the repertoire was profiled, and TCRdb retains in-frame clones only, with some absent. Seen here are about 350,000 clones, roughly 90% observed once, and the top ten hold roughly 5%. Germline CDR1 SEHNR, CDR2 FQNEAQ (reference sequence). The CDR3 totals 18 residues. The V and J ends lost 1 base and 0 bases respectively, with 18 bases between them. The source of the sample is a study of Ad26.COV2.S vaccination and SARS-CoV-2 variants. Background on the study: By the intramuscular route, Ad26.COV2.S was given once, or twice 56 days apart.

The material was peripheral blood, obtained in a trial of Ad26.COV2.S vaccine versus placebo. This chain links TRBV7-9 with TRBJ1-1; D perhaps matches TRBD1 (5 bases). This sequence was found in a person aged 18-65 years who received the Ad26.COV2.S COVID-19 vaccine or a placebo. The CDR3 bases are TGTGCCAGCAGCTTAGGAATGGGTGGGGGGGATATGAACACTGAAGCTTTCTTT. This encodes CASSLGMGGGDMNTEAFF. The complete variable domain, with remaining parts taken from reference TRBV7-9 and TRBJ1-1, reads DTGVSQNPRHKITKRGQNVTFRCDPISEHNRLYWYRQTLGQGPEFLTYFQNEAQLEKSRLLSDRFSAERPKGSFSTLEIQRTEQGDSAMYLCASSLGMGGGDMNTEAFFGQGTRLTVV.